This TCR beta chain originates from a study of T cells after posttransplantation cyclophosphamide. Cyclophosphamide on days +3 and +4 followed busulfan-fludarabine conditioning and a marrow graft. Sequencing used immunoSEQ multiplex PCR; TCRdb keeps in-frame clones, though not all of them. The sample holds around 2,800 clones, and no clone turns up only once. This clone counts as medium-sized. Per germline, CDR1 SGHVS and CDR2 FQNEAQ. V was cut by 5 bases and J by 11 bases, with 15 bases left in between. CDR3 length: 12 amino acids. This specimen was PBMCs, taken 30 days after allogeneic stem cell transplant with posttransplant cyclophosphamide. This TCR was sampled from a female patient between 55 and 75 years old who received an allogeneic stem cell transplant from an unrelated donor, was CMV-positive, and had acute GVHD only. These T cells may partly come from the graft donor. This rearrangement joins TRBV7-8 to TRBJ1-1; D may be TRBD1 (6 bases). For the CDR3, the DNA is TGTGCCAGCAGCAGCAACAGGGTTCATGCTTTCTTT. It yields the protein CASSSNRVHAFF.